The 18 T cell receptor beta chains in this list originate from one sample, sequenced in a study of T cell responses to AZD1222 COVID-19 vaccine. Data came from immunoSEQ multiplex PCR; TCRdb stores just in-frame clones and leaves some out. In the table there are about 140,000 clones, under 95% of which are singletons. Here the sequenced sample was peripheral blood, taken on day 0 of AZD1222 vaccination. The receptors come from an adult in good health.

This clone was found many times. This rearrangement joins TRBV19 to TRBJ1-2; D not certain. V was shortened by 1 base and J by 4 bases, with 13 bases between the two germline ends. Germline CDR1 is LNHDA and CDR2 is SQIVND (reference sequence). The length of the CDR3 is 15 residues. The CDR3 DNA is TGTGCCAGTAGTATAGGTCCAGGTTCGGTCTATGGCTACACCTTC. As protein: CASSIGPGSVYGYTF.

V usage is TRBV6-5 and J usage is TRBJ1-2; TRBD1 might be the D (5 bases). The CDR3 has 15 amino acids. Trimming shortened V by 0 bases and J by 6 bases, and 14 bases separated the two germline ends. In germline, CDR1 is MNHEY, CDR2 SVGAGI. The CDR3 region is CASSYSTRDRDGYTF. The CDR3 DNA sequence: TGTGCCAGCAGTTACTCGACGCGAGACAGAGATGGCTACACCTTC.

The V and J genes are TRBV7-8 and TRBJ2-1; D unclear. Germline-derived CDR1 and CDR2 are SGHVS and FQNEAQ. The CDR3 is 13 amino acids. With 5 bases removed from V and 3 bases from J, the gap between germline ends came to 8 bases. CDR3 amino acids: CASSPPSYNEQFF. The CDR3 DNA reads as TGTGCCAGCAGCCCCCCAAGCTACAATGAGCAGTTCTTC.

This clone occurred once. V usage is TRBV23-1 and J usage is TRBJ1-4; 11 bases align to TRBD1. TRBV23-1 is recorded as an ORF, its role being uncertain. This CDR3 comprises 17 residues. J was trimmed by 2 bases and V by 6 bases; bases with no gene match: 8. The CDR3 loop reads CASRDRGHLRTNEKLFF. CDR3 nucleotides: TGCGCCAGCAGGGACAGGGGGCATCTACGGACTAATGAAAAACTGTTTTTT.

The chain is built from TRBV18 and TRBJ1-2; D is unresolved. Germline V CDR1 and CDR2: KGHSH, LQKENI. The CDR3 extends over 12 amino acids. V was shortened by 7 bases and J by 1 base, with 7 bases between the two germline ends. This CDR3 is CASYYLNYGYTF. CDR3 bases: TGTGCCAGCTACTATCTTAACTATGGCTACACCTTC.

The rearrangement joins TRBV5-5 to TRBJ2-7; D uncertain. Looked up from germline, CDR1 is SGHKS and CDR2 is YYEKEE (reference sequence). CDR3 size: 14 residues. The ends were cut back, 1 base at V and 0 bases at J, with 8 bases in the middle. In DNA form, the CDR3 reads TGTGCCAGCAGCTTGCTATCCAGCTCCTACGAGCAGTACTTC. Its translation: CASSLLSSSYEQYF.

The sample holds one count of this clone. J is TRBJ2-7 and V is TRBV28, with TRBD1 matching 7 bases. Germline V gives CDR1 MDHEN, CDR2 SYDVKM. This CDR3 has 14 amino acids. V was clipped by 3 bases and J by 1 base; unmatched bases: 3. CDR3 coding DNA: TGTGCCAGCAGTTTGACACAGGGGTCCTACGAGCAGTACTTC. Protein product: CASSLTQGSYEQYF.

The rearrangement uses TRBV7-6 and TRBJ2-5, with D perhaps TRBD1 (6 bases). The V end lost 7 bases, the J end lost 4 bases, and 13 bases lay between the germline ends. CDR3 length: 13 residues. Germline V lookup: CDR1 SGHVS, CDR2 FNYEAQ. This chain's CDR3 is CASKDRDTETQYF. The CDR3 nucleotides read TGTGCCAGCAAAGACCGGGACACAGAGACCCAGTACTTC.

The chain combines TRBV27 with TRBJ1-5; D is unresolved. With 7 bases removed from V and 0 bases from J, the gap between germline ends came to 10 bases. Germline V gene data show CDR1 as MNHEY and CDR2 as SMNVEV (reference sequence). The CDR3 totals 14 residues. The CDR3 loop reads CASNLQYSNQPQHF. The CDR3 region has the DNA TGTGCCAGCAACCTTCAGTATAGCAATCAGCCCCAGCATTTT.

In this sample, this clone turned up once. The rearrangement uses TRBV5-1 and TRBJ2-2; 10 bases line up with TRBD1. The J segment lost 7 bases and the V segment lost 4 bases, leaving 7 bases of the junction unmatched. The CDR3 length is 15 residues. Germline lookup yields CDR1 SGHRS and CDR2 YFSETQ. The chain's CDR3 is CASSPRQGASGELFF. In DNA, the CDR3 is TGCGCCAGCAGCCCGAGACAGGGGGCTAGCGGGGAGCTGTTTTTT.

V and J are TRBV7-9 and TRBJ2-1; 11 bases match TRBD2. V was clipped by 5 bases and J by 3 bases; unmatched bases: 9. The CDR3 length is 17 residues. Germline CDR1 is SEHNR and CDR2 is FQNEAQ (reference sequence). This CDR3 is CASSITKLAGVYNEQFF. The DNA of the CDR3 is TGTGCCAGCAGCATCACCAAACTAGCGGGAGTCTACAATGAGCAGTTCTTC.

This chain uses TRBV11-1 with TRBJ1-6; D is uncertain. In germline, CDR1 is SGHAT, CDR2 FQDESV (reference sequence). The V end lost 5 bases, the J end lost 3 bases, and 14 bases lay between the germline ends. This CDR3 has 16 amino acids. CDR3 DNA sequence: TGTGCCAGCAGCCTAGGAGGATGGAACTATAATTCACCCCTCCACTTT. Its translation: CASSLGGWNYNSPLHF.

A remark on this clone: Within the sample, other DNA sequences also encode this same CDR3. This rearrangement joins TRBV30 to TRBJ1-2; 10 bases match TRBD1. Unmatched junction bases numbered 3, after V lost 2 bases and J lost 6 bases. From germline, CDR1 is GTSNPN and CDR2 SVGIG (reference sequence). The CDR3 is made up of 13 amino acids. CDR3 nucleotides: TGTGCCTGGAGTCCCGGACAGGGGGATGGCTACACCTTC. Translation: CAWSPGQGDGYTF.

V is TRBV2 and J is TRBJ1-2; D gene uncertain. The CDR3 spans 13 residues. The germline V gene encodes CDR1 SNHLY and CDR2 FYNNEI. Deletions cut 4 bases from V and 5 bases from J, with 11 bases between. The CDR3 spells CASSGDMMYGYTF. In DNA form, the CDR3 reads TGTGCCAGCAGTGGTGACATGATGTATGGCTACACCTTC.

The chain links TRBV29-1 to TRBJ1-2; D is ambiguous. The CDR3 length is 13 residues. CDR1 SQVTM and CDR2 ANQGSEA come from the germline V gene. V shed 5 bases and J shed 1 base, with 11 bases lying between them. CDR3 nucleotide sequence: TGCAGCGTTATCTCGACCGATAACTATGGCTACACCTTC. Protein sequence: CSVISTDNYGYTF.

The rearrangement links TRBV18 to TRBJ2-1; 12 positions match TRBD1. Germline values: CDR1 KGHSH, CDR2 LQKENI. V was clipped by 1 base and J by 6 bases; unmatched bases: 4. This CDR3 region has 16 residues. The CDR3 protein is CASSPLGTGGINEQFF. CDR3 sequence (DNA): TGTGCCAGCTCACCACTCGGGACAGGGGGCATCAATGAGCAGTTCTTC.

The V gene is TRBV6-1, the J gene TRBJ1-3, with TRBD1 matching 7 bases. The CDR3 length is 16 residues. In germline, CDR1 is MNHNS, CDR2 SASEGT. The V gene end was trimmed by 3 bases and the J gene end by 4 bases; junction bases not matched to a gene: 9. In DNA, the CDR3 is TGTGCCAGCAGTGACGGACAGGCCAGAGGGGGAAACACCATATATTTT. Its translation: CASSDGQARGGNTIYF.

As to this clone: The sample carries other DNA sequences with the same CDR3. The rearrangement joins TRBV20-1 to TRBJ1-1, with unresolved D. Germline-derived CDR1 and CDR2 are DFQATT and SNEGSKA (reference sequence). The V gene lost 3 bases and the J gene lost 6 bases, with 5 bases spanning the gap. There are 10 residues in the CDR3. The CDR3 protein is CSARRAEAFF. The CDR3 DNA reads as TGCAGTGCTAGGAGAGCTGAAGCTTTCTTT.